This T cell receptor (beta chain) was documented in a study of T cells in localized non-small cell lung cancer. Whole-study findings and limits: For the top 100 tumor clones, a median roughly 56 also appeared in adjacent lung. In the blood, greater T cell density corresponded to longer overall survival. Uninvolved adjacent lung had the highest recorded T cell clonality, with tumor below it.

Sequenced by immunoSEQ multiplex PCR; TCRdb stores in-frame clones only, minus some. Of about 8,100 clones in the sample, 85% to 95% were seen once. In regard to this clone: Its target is not known.

The CDR3 has 14 amino acids. The germline V and J ends were trimmed by 3 bases and 1 base, with 9 bases remaining between them. Germline V gene lookup returns CDR1 LGHNA and CDR2 YNFKEQ. Sequences were derived from peripheral blood, sampled before any cancer treatment. The gene calls are TRBV4-2 and TRBJ1-1; D uncertain. This TCR derives from a woman aged 35 to 69 with stage I lung adenocarcinoma. The CDR3 here is CASSQALENTEAFF. The DNA for the CDR3 is TGTGCCAGCAGCCAGGCTTTGGAGAACACTGAAGCTTTCTTT.